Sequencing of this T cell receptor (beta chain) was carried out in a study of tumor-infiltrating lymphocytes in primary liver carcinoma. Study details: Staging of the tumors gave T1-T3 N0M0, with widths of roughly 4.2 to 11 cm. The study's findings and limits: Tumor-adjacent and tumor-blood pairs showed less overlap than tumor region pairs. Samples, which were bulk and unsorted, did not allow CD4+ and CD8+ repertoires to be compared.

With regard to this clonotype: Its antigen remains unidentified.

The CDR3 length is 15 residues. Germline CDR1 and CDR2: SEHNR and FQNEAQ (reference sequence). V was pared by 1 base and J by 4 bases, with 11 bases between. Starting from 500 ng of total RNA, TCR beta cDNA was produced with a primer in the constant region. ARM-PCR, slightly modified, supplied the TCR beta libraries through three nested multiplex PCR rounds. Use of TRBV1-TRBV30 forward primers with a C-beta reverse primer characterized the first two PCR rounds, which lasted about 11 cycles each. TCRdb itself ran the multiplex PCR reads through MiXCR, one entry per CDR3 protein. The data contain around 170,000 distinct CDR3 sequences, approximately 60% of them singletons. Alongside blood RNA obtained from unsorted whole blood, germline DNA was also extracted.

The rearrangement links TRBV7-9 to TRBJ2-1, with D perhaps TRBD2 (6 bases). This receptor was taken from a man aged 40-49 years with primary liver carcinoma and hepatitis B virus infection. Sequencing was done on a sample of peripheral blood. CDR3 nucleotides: TGTGCCAGCAGCTTAGGGACGGGAGAGTACAATGAGCAGTTCTTC. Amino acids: CASSLGTGEYNEQFF.